A single TCR beta chain is shown here with its context. Its antigen is unknown. 13 Jbeta primers and 60 Vbeta primers were used for the PCR. The method was immunoSEQ multiplex PCR; TCRdb's version includes in-frame clones alone and lacks a portion of them. The data hold about 120,000 clones, with 60% to 85% observed a single time. The CDR3 runs 16 residues. J lost 1 base, V lost 6 bases, and 9 bases had no gene match. Germline V lookup: CDR1 SGHVS, CDR2 FQNEAQ. The sample is drawn from a study of cytomegalovirus exposure and HLA in healthy donors. Study results and caveats: In an earlier analysis, productive rearrangement rates for most beta V segments clustered near 87% or 30%.

The chain is built from TRBV7-8 and TRBJ1-1, with 9 nucleotides matching TRBD1. Sequenced: PBMCs. This sequence was found in a woman aged 40 to 50 in good health and CMV-seropositive. DNA of the CDR3: TGTGCCAGCAGGAACCTAGGGGACAGGGAGAACACTGAAGCTTTCTTT. This translates into CASRNLGDRENTEAFF.